The entry below gives a single TCR beta chain sequence along with its context. What it binds is not known. Everyone who donated was a healthy bone marrow donor. The data belong to a study of cytomegalovirus exposure and HLA in healthy donors. The PCR employed 60 Vbeta primers together with 13 Jbeta primers. Source study methods: It was a later analysis that counted 79 million or so unique TCR beta chains, of which some 9.9 million were shared. The repertoire was sequenced with immunoSEQ multiplex PCR; TCRdb's copy has only in-frame clones and lacks some. V and J calls and clone size are copied from that table; D and trimming were computed from the DNA. This repertoire includes under 200,000 clones. Broader study findings: Among TCR beta chains of equal frequency, HLA-associated ones were more clonally expanded in a later analysis. Later analysis showed most CMV-associated TCR beta chains appearing HLA-restricted.

The germline V gene has CDR1 LNHDA and CDR2 SQIVND (reference sequence). This CDR3 contains 14 residues. V was clipped by 6 bases and J by 2 bases, with 12 bases between them. The specimen sequenced was PBMCs. The sequence was collected from a young man in good health and CMV-seronegative. V and J are TRBV19 and TRBJ2-3, with a tentative D call TRBD1 (5 bases). Here the CDR3 reads CASRVGRDTDTQYF. CDR3 nucleotide sequence: TGTGCCAGTAGGGTGGGGCGAGACACAGATACGCAGTATTTT.